This T cell receptor (beta chain) was sequenced for a study of T-cell reconstitution after alpha-beta-depleted transplantation in children (dated by TCRdb to 2016 to 2017). At the level of the whole study: T-cell immune reconstitution after TCRalphabeta/CD19-depleted allogeneic hematopoietic cell transplantation in children was quantitatively tracked in the study by means of TCR repertoire profiling.

Receptor libraries were prepared by PCR. The run used an Illumina HiSeq 2500. To normalize quantification of the TCRbeta repertoire, the TCR libraries were built with molecular barcoding that relied on unique molecular identifiers. The public reads were run again by TCRdb, first through fastp at Q25 and then through MiXCR, and only productive beta chains were kept. Each CDR3 protein gets just one entry, which takes the most common genes and DNA from the rows behind it. In this sample the table shows a few hundred thousand distinct CDR3 sequences, over 9% of which occur a single time. The ten largest clones take up more than 2% of the sample. The germline V gene encodes CDR1 SGHRS and CDR2 YFSETQ. Here V drops 4 bases and J drops 0 bases, and the junction holds 7 bases not matched to any gene. The CDR3 numbers 16 residues from cysteine through phenylalanine. Only the CDR3 DNA is retained, 48 bases long and in frame from the first base.

This clonotype was observed a few times. Its recognized antigen is unknown. Per-base qualities were not stored, and no clone one base away is much larger. The rearranged chain carries TRBV5-1 and TRBJ2-1; 7 junctional bases match TRBD2. Sequenced material: PBMCs from the stem cell graft donor, taken from the stem cell graft. This TCR derives from a human donor who donated a stem cell graft to a child with acute lymphoblastic leukemia. The DNA reads as follows: TGCGCCAGCAGCCTCCCACTAGCGAACTCCTACAATGAGCAGTTCTTC. Its translation reads: CASSLPLANSYNEQFF.